The text below deals with one T cell receptor beta chain. Assay used: immunoSEQ multiplex PCR; TCRdb lists only in-frame clones, some missing. This sample yields roughly 250,000 clones, of which roughly 70% are seen a single time; approximately 15% belongs to the top ten. This CDR3 spans 14 amino acids. Looked up from germline, CDR1 is MDHEN and CDR2 is SYDVKM. J was trimmed by 3 bases and V by 7 bases; bases with no gene match: 6. This record belongs to a study of cytotoxic CD8 clonotypes in ibrutinib-treated CLL. For the study at large: Partial response was seen in approximately 24 patients and complete response in 2; after median about 70 months, about 15 stayed remitted, around 12 progressed. Samples averaged around 280,000 productive templates and roughly 86,000 productive rearrangements.

This sequence originates from a human donor with chronic lymphocytic leukemia. This chain links TRBV28 with TRBJ1-1; 9 bases line up with TRBD1. The sequenced sample was PBMCs, obtained after 24 months of ibrutinib treatment. CDR3 loop: CASTPGQGYTEAFF. CDR3 bases: TGTGCCAGCACCCCGGGACAGGGTTACACTGAAGCTTTCTTT.